The 17 T cell receptor beta chains given below trace back to one sample, sequenced in a study of cytomegalovirus exposure and HLA in healthy donors. TCRdb keeps only in-frame clones here, not all; method: immunoSEQ multiplex PCR. Here the sample spans around 300,000 clones, approximately 86% being singletons. The sample comprised PBMCs. These TCRs come from a young woman in good health and CMV-seronegative.

This clone was observed once. This chain joins TRBV7-8 and TRBJ1-5; the match to TRBD1 covers 10 bases. V was pared by 3 bases and J by 3 bases, with 8 bases of the junction left unmatched. The CDR3 spans 17 residues. Germline lookup yields CDR1 SGHVS and CDR2 FQNEAQ. The CDR3 spells CASSLSGTGAFNQPQHF. The CDR3 DNA reads TGTGCCAGCAGCTTGTCCGGGACAGGGGCTTTCAATCAGCCCCAGCATTTT.

Only one count was recorded for this clone. The rearrangement joins TRBV6-1 to TRBJ2-3; D not resolved. Germline lookup yields CDR1 MNHNS and CDR2 SASEGT. This CDR3 is 13 amino acids long. V lost 2 bases, J lost 6 bases, and 9 bases lay in between. CDR3 protein: CASSELDSDTQYF. In nucleotides, the CDR3 is TGTGCCAGCAGTGAACTAGACTCCGATACGCAGTATTTT.

This clone appeared a single time. The V and J genes are TRBV5-1 and TRBJ1-2, with a weak D call TRBD1 (5 bases). V lost 4 bases and J lost 5, with 15 bases in between. The germline gives CDR1 SGHRS, CDR2 YFSETQ. The CDR3 loop spans 14 amino acids. CDR3 in amino acids: CASSPGTFRYGYTF. The CDR3, as DNA: TGCGCCAGCAGCCCGGGGACTTTTAGGTATGGCTACACCTTC.

The chain employs TRBV4-1 and TRBJ1-4; D is unresolved. In germline, CDR1 is MGHRA, CDR2 YSYEKL. This CDR3 spans 14 amino acids. The V end was cut by 1 base, the J end by 4 bases, with 7 bases between. The CDR3 region is CASSQVPGNEKLFF. DNA for the CDR3: TGCGCCAGCAGCCAAGTCCCCGGTAATGAAAAACTGTTTTTT.

V is TRBV5-6 and J is TRBJ1-2; D is perhaps TRBD1 (5 bases). The CDR3 totals 15 residues. V was clipped by 6 bases and J by 4 bases, with 19 bases between them. The germline V gene encodes CDR1 SGHDT and CDR2 YYEEEE. The CDR3 sequence: CASTTPGRDFYGYTF. The CDR3 DNA sequence: TGTGCCAGCACCACTCCGGGACGGGACTTCTATGGCTACACCTTC.

The genes are TRBV2 and TRBJ2-4, with unresolved D. Germline CDR1 and CDR2: SNHLY and FYNNEI. The ends were cut back, 7 bases at V and 0 bases at J, with 7 bases in the middle. CDR3 length equals 13 residues. Here the CDR3 reads CASNPGAKNIQYF. In DNA form, the CDR3 reads TGTGCCAGCAATCCCGGAGCCAAAAACATTCAGTACTTC. Variable domain in full (rest from reference TRBV2 and TRBJ2-4): EPEVTQTPSHQVTQMGQEVILRCVPISNHLYFYWYRQILGQKVEFLVSFYNNEISEKSEIFDDQFSVERPDGSNFTLKIRSTKLEDSAMYFCASNPGAKNIQYFGAGTRLSVL.

The chain employs TRBV28 and TRBJ2-1; the D gene is possibly TRBD1 (7 bases). CDR1 and CDR2 (germline): MDHEN, SYDVKM. V shed 4 bases and J shed 1 base, with 17 bases lying between them. The CDR3 contains 17 residues. The CDR3 is CASSSSPGGKSYNEQFF. CDR3 coding DNA: TGTGCCAGCAGTTCCTCCCCAGGGGGGAAGTCCTACAATGAGCAGTTCTTC.

Of note for this clone: This sample also contains other DNA sequences that code for the same CDR3. The gene calls are TRBV9 and TRBJ1-6, with D unclear. Germline CDR1 and CDR2: SGDLS and YYNGEE. This CDR3 has 15 amino acids. Trimming took off 0 bases at V and 4 bases at J, with 8 bases between the two ends. The DNA for the CDR3 is TGTGCCAGCAGCGTAGGAGAGGGTTATAATTCACCCCTCCACTTT. This sequence encodes CASSVGEGYNSPLHF.

The J gene is TRBJ2-2, the V gene TRBV15; a weak D match, TRBD2 (5 bases). There are 12 residues in the CDR3. Germline values: CDR1 LNHNV, CDR2 YYDKDF (reference sequence). The V gene lost 8 bases and the J gene lost 5 bases, with 9 bases spanning the gap. DNA of the CDR3: TGTGCCACCGGCCGGGATACCGGGGAGCTGTTTTTT. It translates to CATGRDTGELFF.

As to this clone: Relative to the germline gene, one junction end is altered; a read error may explain this. This chain links TRBV10-1 with TRBJ1-5; a weak D match, TRBD1 (6 bases). The germline gives CDR1 WNHNN, CDR2 SYGVQD (reference sequence). The CDR3 has 17 residues. The DNA for the CDR3 is TGCGCCAGCAGTCCGGGCCCAGGGGTTTATAGCGATCAGCCCCAGCATTTT. It codes for CASSPGPGVYSDQPQHF.

The chain links TRBV9 to TRBJ2-1; D might be TRBD2 (5 bases). The CDR3 extends over 15 amino acids. Germline assignment: CDR1 SGDLS and CDR2 YYNGEE. Trimming shortened V by 0 bases and J by 7 bases, and 14 bases separated the two germline ends. The CDR3 DNA follows: TGTGCCAGCAGCGTAGACCCCCTAGCTTGGAATGAGCAGTTCTTC. It specifies CASSVDPLAWNEQFF.

V gene TRBV2 combines with J gene TRBJ1-6; TRBD1 matches at 8 bases. The CDR3 is 18 residues long. J was trimmed by 5 bases and V by 5 bases; bases with no gene match: 14. Germline assignment: CDR1 SNHLY and CDR2 FYNNEI. CDR3 nucleotides: TGTGCCAGCAGTCGCCGGGCCGGGACAGGTTTGAATAATTCACCCCTCCACTTT. This codes for CASSRRAGTGLNNSPLHF.

Note on this clone: The junction departs from the called germline gene at one end, perhaps through a read error. The chain has TRBV7-2 and TRBJ2-7; tentative D call: TRBD1 (5 bases). Germline V CDR1 and CDR2: SGHTA, FQGNSA. This CDR3 comprises 12 residues. The CDR3 DNA sequence: TGTGCCAGCAGCTCGGGTACAGGTCCTGCCGTGTGG. Its translation is CASSSGTGPAVW.

V and J are TRBV16 and TRBJ1-2; 11 nucleotides agree with TRBD1. The CDR3 length is 20 residues. In germline, CDR1 is KGHSY, CDR2 FQNENV. J gave up 4 bases and V 4 bases, and 20 bases lay outside the gene matches. CDR3 sequence: CASSPLGANSRDRGAYGYTF. The CDR3 region has the DNA TGTGCCAGCAGCCCCCTAGGAGCCAATTCGAGGGACAGGGGGGCCTATGGCTACACCTTC.

This chain links TRBV6-5 with TRBJ1-1, with D perhaps matching TRBD1 (5 bases). In germline, CDR1 is MNHEY, CDR2 SVGAGI. The CDR3 is 15 residues long. Trimming removed 7 bases at V and 5 bases at J, with 20 bases between. DNA of the CDR3: TGTGCCAGCAATTCGAGAAGACAGAAGCAAACTGAAGCTTTCTTT. Translation gives CASNSRRQKQTEAFF.

This clone appeared a single time. The rearrangement uses TRBV6-5 and TRBJ2-1, with no clear D. The CDR3 loop spans 14 amino acids. Germline CDR1 is MNHEY and CDR2 is SVGAGI. Trimming stripped 3 bases from V and 5 bases from J, with 11 bases between. CDR3 sequence (DNA): TGTGCCAGCAGTTATTTGATGAGCGACAATGAGCAGTTCTTC. Amino acids: CASSYLMSDNEQFF.

The chain carries TRBV9 and TRBJ1-1; D ambiguous. CDR1 is SGDLS and CDR2 is YYNGEE in the germline V gene. This CDR3 contains 12 residues. Trimming pared 0 bases from V and 6 bases from J, leaving 6 bases between. CDR3 bases: TGTGCCAGCAGCGTAGGAACATCTGAAGCTTTCTTT. Its translation: CASSVGTSEAFF.